This T cell receptor beta chain was observed in a study of T cell responses to AZD1222 COVID-19 vaccine. Measured with immunoSEQ multiplex PCR; TCRdb has only the in-frame clones, and not every one. The data hold more than 140,000 clones, with more than 70% observed a single time. This CDR3 comprises 12 residues. Losses at the gene ends were 1 base for V and 11 bases for J; bases not matched to a gene: 3. Looked up from germline, CDR1 is MNHNS and CDR2 is SASEGT. This clone was seen a handful of times. This receptor was obtained from an adult in good health. The sample in question was peripheral blood, obtained on day 0 of AZD1222 vaccination. This sequence joins TRBV6-1 and TRBJ2-3, with TRBD2 matching over 7 bases. In DNA form, the CDR3 reads TGTGCCAGCAGTGAAGTAAGCGGGAAGCAGTATTTT. Translation: CASSEVSGKQYF.